The sequence of this T cell receptor (beta chain) was determined in a study of T-cell memory formation after mild COVID-19. Study-wide results and limits: Mainly CM and EM harbored the contracting CD4+ clones; mainly EMRA harbored the CD8+ ones. Later expanders leaned toward CD4+, whereas clones contracting from day 15 to 85 were balanced CD4/CD8.

Constant-segment primers and 5'RACE yielded cDNA libraries for TCR alpha and TCR beta, each carrying sample barcodes and UMIs. TCRdb re-derived calls from the 5' RACE reads in MiXCR, one entry per CDR3 protein. This table holds 350,000 to 450,000 distinct CDR3 sequences, 20% to 25% found once. As for this clonotype: What it binds is unknown.

V shed 4 bases, J shed 8 bases, and the junction held 6 bases outside the gene matches. The CDR3 runs to 13 residues. CDR1 KGHDR and CDR2 SFDVKD come from the germline V gene. This sequence joins TRBV24-1 and TRBJ1-2; 7 bases are shared with TRBD1. Sequencing was done on a sample of PBMCs or a T cell subset sorted from them (not recorded which). The source is an adult woman who had mild COVID-19 (a few samples of this study predate the infection). Cell type and time point are not known. The CDR3 bases are TGTGCCACCAGTGACGACAGGGTCGACGGCTACACCTTC. Its translation is CATSDDRVDGYTF.